This T cell receptor beta chain was captured in a study of blood T cell repertoires in COVID-19. Study-level background: Nucleic acid was either cDNA or gDNA, and it came from T cells, B-cell-depleted T cells, or PBMCs.

The germline CDR1 and CDR2 sequences are MNHEY and SVGAGI. V gave up 7 bases and J gave up 6 bases, with 16 bases separating them. CDR3 length: 13 amino acids. The table came from immunoSEQ multiplex PCR; TCRdb's copy has only in-frame clones and leaves some out. There are 30,000 to 35,000 clones in the sample; almost 80% occur only once, and roughly 7% lies in the top ten. The clonotype comes from a woman between 55 and 75 years old with acute or convalescent COVID-19. Sequencing was performed on peripheral blood. The chain links TRBV6-5 to TRBJ2-7; D remains ambiguous. CDR3 nucleotide sequence: TGTGCCAGCACCAACCTTGACACCTCCGAGCAGTACTTC. This codes for CASTNLDTSEQYF.